This T cell receptor (beta chain) originates from a study of blood T cell repertoires in COVID-19. Study background: The study drew acute and convalescent COVID-19 samples from the United States, Italy and Spain. In each case, the material was cDNA or gDNA derived from T cells, B-cell-depleted T cells, or PBMCs.

How the authors handled the data: Reference gene primer amplification gave nucleated cell count estimates. Profiled with immunoSEQ multiplex PCR; TCRdb holds only in-frame clones, not every one. Clone size and the V and J calls come from that table; the DNA yielded D and trimming. The sample contains 50,000 or so clones, 87% of which appear only once. Sequenced input: peripheral blood. The receptor comes from a man aged 50 to 60 with active COVID-19.

CDR3 region: CASSINLGTITYEQYF. The CDR3 coding sequence is TGTGCCAGCAGCATAAACCTAGGGACTATAACCTACGAGCAGTACTTC. The chain employs TRBV27 and TRBJ2-7; TRBD2 agrees at 7 bases. Germline values: CDR1 MNHEY, CDR2 SMNVEV (reference sequence). Trimming cost V 6 bases and J 2 bases; bases outside gene matches: 13. There are 16 residues in the CDR3.